These 24 T cell receptor beta chains were all obtained from the same sample, sequenced in a study of patients and donors after allogeneic stem cell transplantation. MiXCR, run by TCRdb on the RT-PCR reads, gives a single entry per CDR3 protein. The sample lists fewer than 250,000 distinct CDR3 sequences, roughly 13% occurring once. Sequencing was carried out using blood, either unsorted or a sorted T cell fraction (not recorded which). The origin of the receptors is a human donor who was either an allogeneic HSCT recipient or a stem cell or donor lymphocyte infusion donor (not recorded which). It is not recorded whose cells these are; they may come from a transplant donor.

This clonotype occurred a few times. The chain has TRBV12-3 or TRBV12-4 and TRBJ1-1, with 9 bases matching TRBD1. The V segment lost 2 bases and the J segment 4 bases; nucleotides outside the gene matches: 29. This CDR3 is 23 amino acids long. CDR3 sequence: CASSLRRGFGTPGTGLVVTEAFF. CDR3 nucleotides: TGTGCCAGCAGTTTAAGGCGGGGGTTCGGCACCCCCGGGACAGGGTTAGTGGTCACTGAAGCTTTCTTT.

This clonotype was counted many times. V and J are TRBV24-1 and TRBJ1-2; 7 nucleotides align to TRBD1. CDR3 length equals 13 residues. The germline V gene encodes CDR1 KGHDR and CDR2 SFDVKD. The trim removed 5 bases at V and 11 bases at J, leaving 10 bases unmatched. CDR3 residues: CATSATDRVEYTF. The CDR3 DNA sequence: TGTGCCACCAGTGCCACAGACAGGGTGGAGTACACCTTC.

This clonotype was detected only a few times. The V call is TRBV3-1, the J call TRBJ2-6; D may be TRBD2 (7 bases). The CDR3 is 17 residues long. Germline V gives CDR1 LGHDT, CDR2 YNNKEL (reference sequence). The V end lost 6 bases, the J end lost 4 bases, and 19 bases lay between the germline ends. CDR3: CASSPRGGAKGANVLTF. CDR3 nucleotides: TGTGCCAGCAGTCCGAGAGGGGGGGCGAAGGGGGCCAACGTCCTGACTTTC.

This clonotype was counted a few times. This chain links TRBV5-4 with TRBJ2-7; 7 nucleotides line up with TRBD1. CDR3 length: 14 residues. CDR1 SGHNT and CDR2 YYREEE come from the germline V gene (reference sequence). The V segment lost 3 bases and the J segment 4 bases; nucleotides outside the gene matches: 7. The CDR3 coding sequence is TGTGCCAGCAGCTGGCCGGGACAGAGGTACGAGCAGTACTTC. The encoded protein is CASSWPGQRYEQYF.

This clonotype was observed a few times. The chain links TRBV30 to TRBJ2-1; TRBD1 or TRBD2 may be the D gene (5 bases each). The CDR3 contains 12 residues. Germline CDR1 and CDR2: GTSNPN and SVGIG (reference sequence). V was cut by 5 bases and J by 12 bases, with 17 bases left in between. CDR3 DNA: TGTGCCTGGTCGGGGACGAACCTCGGGCAGTTCTTC. It is translated as CAWSGTNLGQFF. Supplemented by reference TRBV30 and TRBJ2-1, the full variable domain reads SQTIHQWPATLVQPVGSPLSLECTVEGTSNPNLYWYRQAAGRGLQLLFYSVGIGQISSEVPQNLSASRPQDRQFILSSKKLLLSDSGFYLCAWSGTNLGQFFGPGTRLTVL.

This clonotype has a count of ten or more. The chain has TRBV30 and TRBJ2-2; the match to TRBD2 covers 9 bases. CDR1 is GTSNPN, CDR2 SVGIG, per germline (reference sequence). The CDR3 loop spans 17 amino acids. V dropped 0 bases and J dropped 3; count of bases not matched to a gene: 8. In nucleotides, the CDR3 is TGTGCCTGGAGTGTACTCCGACTAGCGGCGGACACCGGGGAGCTGTTTTTT. Translation: CAWSVLRLAADTGELFF.

The genes are TRBV7-9 and TRBJ2-7, with D possibly TRBD2 on 6 matching bases. CDR3 length: 14 amino acids. CDR1 and CDR2 from the germline V gene are SEHNR and FQNEAQ (reference sequence). The ends were cut back, 4 bases at V and 2 bases at J, with 12 bases in the middle. The CDR3 nucleotides read TGTGCCAGCAGCTCGCGGGACCCCCCCTACGAGCAGTACTTC. Translating gives CASSSRDPPYEQYF.

V is TRBV6-6 and J is TRBJ1-5; D is perhaps TRBD1 (5 bases). In germline, CDR1 is MNHNY, CDR2 SVGAGI (reference sequence). The CDR3 totals 13 residues. V lost 6 bases and J 6 bases, leaving 12 bases between the germline ends. The CDR3, as DNA: TGTGCCAGCAGCATGGGGGTGGGTCAGCCCCAGCATTTT. Amino acids: CASSMGVGQPQHF.

This clonotype was recorded at least ten times. The chain has TRBV7-9 and TRBJ1-1; D unclear. The CDR3 sequence is 11 residues long. Germline CDR1 and CDR2: SEHNR and FQNEAQ (reference sequence). V shed 8 bases and J shed 1 base, with 5 bases lying between them. CDR3 nucleotides: TGTGCCAGCCGTCGGAACACTGAAGCTTTCTTT. It yields the protein CASRRNTEAFF.

In this sample, this clonotype turned up a few times. CDR3: CASSLAETGAMNTEAFF. The CDR3 DNA sequence: TGCGCCAGCAGCTTGGCAGAGACAGGGGCCATGAACACTGAAGCTTTCTTT. The V gene is TRBV5-1, the J gene TRBJ1-1; the match to TRBD1 covers 8 bases. V gave up 0 bases and J gave up 0 bases; unmatched junction bases: 7. Germline assignment: CDR1 SGHRS and CDR2 YFSETQ. The CDR3 is 17 residues long.

The chain joins TRBV28 to TRBJ2-7; D gene ambiguous. Germline V gene lookup returns CDR1 MDHEN and CDR2 SYDVKM. The CDR3 is made up of 13 amino acids. Trimming shortened V by 6 bases and J by 0 bases, and 9 bases separated the two germline ends. Written as DNA, the CDR3 is TGTGCCAGCAGGCCGGCAGGCTCCTACGAGCAGTACTTC. Protein: CASRPAGSYEQYF.

In its sample, this clonotype was seen many times. This chain connects TRBV11-2 to TRBJ2-1; 9 nucleotides agree with TRBD2. After removal of 5 bases from V and 4 bases from J, the junction contained 9 bases not matched to a gene. The germline V gene has CDR1 SGHAT and CDR2 FQNNGV. The CDR3 contains 16 residues. The CDR3 DNA is TGTGCCAGCAGCCCCATTAGCGGGAGAGCGTACAATGAGCAGTTCTTC. Translation: CASSPISGRAYNEQFF.

This clonotype came up many times. The J gene is TRBJ2-5, the V gene TRBV12-3 or TRBV12-4, with 9 bases matching TRBD2. The CDR3 sequence is 16 residues long. The V segment lost 4 bases and the J segment 1 base; nucleotides outside the gene matches: 7. This CDR3 reads CASSYGLAGLQETQYF. The CDR3 DNA reads TGTGCCAGCAGTTACGGCCTAGCGGGGCTCCAAGAGACCCAGTACTTC.

This chain connects TRBV5-1 to TRBJ2-7; 7 bases agree with TRBD2. There are 15 residues in the CDR3. J gave up 3 bases and V 1 base, and 7 bases lay outside the gene matches. CDR1 SGHRS and CDR2 YFSETQ come from the germline V gene. CDR3 amino acids: CASSLSSGTNYEQYF. Here the CDR3 DNA reads TGCGCCAGCAGCTTGTCTAGCGGCACGAACTACGAGCAGTACTTC.

The chain joins TRBV6-1 to TRBJ2-7; D is possibly TRBD1 (6 bases). Trimming removed 5 bases at V and 5 bases at J, with 16 bases between. The CDR3 has 14 residues. Germline V lookup: CDR1 MNHNS, CDR2 SASEGT. CDR3 loop: CASSPAGTNHEQYF. The DNA for the CDR3 is TGTGCCAGCAGTCCCGCCGGGACAAACCACGAGCAGTACTTC.

This clonotype has a handful of counts. The chain joins TRBV6-5 to TRBJ2-7; TRBD2 matches 10 bases. Germline-derived CDR1 and CDR2 are MNHEY and SVGAGI. J lost 0 bases, V lost 4 bases, and 12 bases had no gene match. This CDR3 spans 18 amino acids. DNA for the CDR3: TGTGCCAGCAGTTCCAACCCTAGCGGGAGAACGGGCTCCTACGAGCAGTACTTC. Residues: CASSSNPSGRTGSYEQYF.

This clonotype was observed at least ten times. This chain links TRBV7-2 with TRBJ1-4, with 8 nucleotides matching TRBD1. The V gene end was trimmed by 5 bases and the J gene end by 7 bases; junction bases not matched to a gene: 15. CDR1 and CDR2 (germline): SGHTA, FQGNSA. The CDR3 totals 17 residues. The CDR3 DNA reads as TGTGCCAGCAGCCGAAAGACAGGGGCCATGGTGGGTGAAAAACTGTTTTTT. The encoded protein is CASSRKTGAMVGEKLFF.

The chain has TRBV6-1 and TRBJ1-2, with no clear D. This CDR3 has 13 amino acids. Trimming stripped 10 bases from V and 8 bases from J, with 20 bases between. The germline V gene encodes CDR1 MNHNS and CDR2 SASEGT. CDR3 protein: CATILVDTGGYTF. The CDR3 bases are TGTGCCACCATCCTGGTGGATACGGGCGGCTACACCTTC.

This clonotype was counted many times. The V call is TRBV24-1, the J call TRBJ2-3; 8 nucleotides line up with TRBD1. Per the germline V gene, CDR1 is KGHDR and CDR2 is SFDVKD. The CDR3 extends over 17 amino acids. Losses at the gene ends were 4 bases for V and 0 bases for J; bases not matched to a gene: 8. CDR3 protein: CATSDAGQGKSTDTQYF. CDR3 bases: TGTGCCACCAGTGACGCCGGACAGGGTAAAAGCACAGATACGCAGTATTTT.

The chain links TRBV5-1 to TRBJ2-1; 9 bases match TRBD1. CDR1 and CDR2 (germline): SGHRS, YFSETQ. Trimming cost V 2 bases and J 6 bases; bases outside gene matches: 3. This CDR3 region has 14 residues. The CDR3 sequence: CASSLGDRVNEQFF. DNA of the CDR3: TGCGCCAGCAGCTTAGGGGACAGGGTCAATGAGCAGTTCTTC. Complete variable domain (other parts from reference TRBV5-1 and TRBJ2-1): KAGVTQTPRYLIKTRGQQVTLSCSPISGHRSVSWYQQTPGQGLQFLFEYFSETQRNKGNFPGRFSGRQFSNSRSEMNVSTLELGDSALYLCASSLGDRVNEQFFGPGTRLTVL.

In its sample, this clonotype was seen many times. The rearrangement joins TRBV24-1 to TRBJ2-1; TRBD2 aligns across 11 bases. V shed 3 bases and J 7 bases; nucleotides not matched to a gene: 10. CDR3 length: 17 amino acids. Germline CDR1 is KGHDR and CDR2 is SFDVKD. CDR3 nucleotide sequence: TGTGCCACCAGTGATGTACAAACTAGCGGGAGATATAATGAGCAGTTCTTC. It yields the protein CATSDVQTSGRYNEQFF.

The V and J genes are TRBV7-3 and TRBJ2-2, with no clear D. CDR1 and CDR2 from the germline V gene are SGHTA and FQGTGA. The germline V and J ends were trimmed by 5 bases and 0 bases, with 10 bases remaining between them. The CDR3 consists of 15 residues. CDR3 nucleotides: TGTGCCAGCAGCCCGCATGGGGCGAACACCGGGGAGCTGTTTTTT. It encodes CASSPHGANTGELFF.

V is TRBV6-2 or TRBV6-3 and J is TRBJ2-2, with D possibly TRBD1 on 6 matching bases. Trimming removed 6 bases from V and 6 bases from J, with 8 bases in between. The CDR3 is made up of 12 amino acids. Germline loops: CDR1 MNHEY, CDR2 SVGEGT. CDR3 sequence (DNA): TGTGCCAGCAGACAGGGTCCCGGGGAGCTGTTTTTT. It encodes CASRQGPGELFF.

In its sample, this clonotype was seen many times. This chain uses TRBV7-8 with TRBJ1-1; 7 nucleotides align to TRBD1. The CDR3 length is 15 residues. CDR1 is SGHVS, CDR2 FQNEAQ, per germline. V lost 5 bases to trimming and J lost 5 bases; unmatched junction nucleotides: 11. The CDR3 bases are TGTGCCAGCAGCGGGGGACAGTCCTGGTCAACTGAAGCTTTCTTT. This encodes CASSGGQSWSTEAFF.